This T cell receptor beta chain was identified in a study of blood T cell repertoires in COVID-19. On the study more broadly: The analysed material was cDNA or gDNA that came from T cells, B-cell-depleted T cells, or PBMCs.

In the authors' methods: Reference gene primer amplification gave estimated nucleated cell counts. Data came from immunoSEQ multiplex PCR; TCRdb stores just in-frame clones and leaves some out. That table supplies the V and J calls and clone size; D and trimming were determined from the DNA. The sample lists hundreds of thousands of clones, approximately 88% seen once, with 5.5% to 7% in the top ten. Germline values: CDR1 MNHEY, CDR2 SMNVEV (reference sequence). The CDR3 consists of 16 residues. The ends were cut back, 3 bases at V and 4 bases at J, with 18 bases in the middle. This chain links TRBV27 with TRBJ1-2, with unresolved D. Sequences were obtained from PBMCs or T cells enriched from blood (not recorded which). The sequence derives from a middle-aged woman who had recovered from COVID-19. CDR3 DNA: TGTGCCAGCAGTTTCGCTTTAGGAGGGCAGTTCTATGGCTACACCTTC. Translating it yields CASSFALGGQFYGYTF.